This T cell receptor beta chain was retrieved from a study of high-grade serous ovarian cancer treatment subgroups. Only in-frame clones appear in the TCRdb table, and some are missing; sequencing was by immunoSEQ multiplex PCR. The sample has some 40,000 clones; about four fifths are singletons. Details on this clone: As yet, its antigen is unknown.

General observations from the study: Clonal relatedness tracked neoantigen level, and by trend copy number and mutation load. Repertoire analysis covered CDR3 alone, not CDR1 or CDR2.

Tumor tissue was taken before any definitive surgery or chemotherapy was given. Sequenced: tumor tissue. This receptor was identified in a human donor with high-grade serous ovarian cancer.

Here the CDR3 reads CASSRRVSGKTYYEQYF. In nucleotides, the CDR3 is TGTGCCAGTAGTAGGAGAGTTAGCGGGAAGACGTACTACGAGCAGTACTTC. The V call is TRBV19, the J call TRBJ2-7; 8 bases are shared with TRBD2. J was trimmed by 3 bases and V by 4 bases; bases with no gene match: 14. The germline CDR1 and CDR2 sequences are LNHDA and SQIVND (reference sequence). The CDR3 totals 17 residues.